These T cell receptor beta chains were read from a single sample in a study of blood T cell repertoires in COVID-19. Clones were read by immunoSEQ multiplex PCR, and TCRdb kept only the in-frame ones, dropping some. This table holds about 80,000 clones, 88% found once. Specimen: peripheral blood. All receptors come from a woman aged 80 or over with acute or convalescent COVID-19. Both conserved end residues are part of each CDR3. D genes are given only for firm matches. Rows may omit the clone size; those that give it use once, few, many or a size class.

once	TRBV15	TRBD1	TRBJ2-1	TGTGCCACCAGCCTGGACAGGAGCTCCTACAATGAGCAGTTCTTC	CATSLDRSSYNEQFF
-	TRBV15	-	TRBJ2-2	TGTGCCACCAGCAGAGGGAGCGAATACACCGGGGAGCTGTTTTTT	CATSRGSEYTGELFF
-	TRBV5-4	-	TRBJ2-7	TGTGCCAGCAGCGCTAAATTACTAGGTCACGAGCAGTACTTC	CASSAKLLGHEQYF
few	TRBV15	-	TRBJ1-5	TGTGCCACCAGCAGAGACCGGGGGAATCAGCCCCAGCATTTT	CATSRDRGNQPQHF
-	TRBV6-5	TRBD1	TRBJ1-6	TGTGCCAGCAGTTATTCCTCAGGGGGCGATTCACCCCTCCACTTT	CASSYSSGGDSPLHF
-	TRBV30	TRBD1	TRBJ1-5	TGTGCCTGGAGTTTAACAGGGGACCAGCCCCAGCATTTT	CAWSLTGDQPQHF
-	TRBV13	TRBD1	TRBJ2-5	TGTGCCAGCAGCTTGAGGACAGGCCAAGGGACCCAGTACTTC	CASSLRTGQGTQYF
-	TRBV30	-	TRBJ2-5	TGTGCCTGGAAGCCCTACGGGGAGACCCAGTACTTC	CAWKPYGETQYF
-	TRBV11-2	-	TRBJ1-6	TGTGCCAGCAGCCTAAATTCACCCCTCCACTTT	CASSLNSPLHF
-	TRBV7-9	TRBD1	TRBJ2-7	TGTGCCAGCAGGACAGGGGAAGCCTACGAGCAGTACTTC	CASRTGEAYEQYF
-	TRBV28	-	TRBJ1-1	TGTGCCAGCAGTTCCGGGGGTATGAACACTGAAGCTTTCTTT	CASSSGGMNTEAFF
-	TRBV7-9	-	TRBJ1-6	TGTGCCAGCAGCTTAGCCGGGGGGGGTGATTCACCCCTCCACTTT	CASSLAGGGDSPLHF